These 5 T cell receptor beta chains came from one sample sequenced in a study of CD8+CD57+ T cells in acquired aplastic anemia. Patients included in sequencing had previously demonstrated CD8+CD57+ cell expansion by flow cytometry. Genomic DNA constituted the template upon which TCR beta VDJ and CDR3 profiling was performed. TCRdb re-derived calls from the reads in MiXCR, one entry per CDR3 protein. The sample lists approximately 190,000 distinct CDR3 sequences, 48% occurring once. Material for sequencing was sorted CD4+, CD8+, or CD8+CD57+ T cells (not recorded which) from PBMCs. The source of these receptors is a human donor with aplastic anemia.

This clonotype was seen a few times. The gene calls are TRBV6-4 and TRBJ1-2, with 10 bases identical to TRBD1. CDR1 and CDR2 from the germline V gene are MRHNA and SNTAGT. With V trimmed by 5 bases and J by 6 bases, 3 bases remained unmatched. This CDR3 contains 13 residues. The CDR3 sequence: CASSTDRGDGYTF. CDR3 sequence (DNA): TGTGCCAGCAGTACGGACAGGGGGGATGGCTACACCTTC.

The genes are TRBV12-3 or TRBV12-4 and TRBJ1-1; D ambiguous. V was trimmed by 5 bases and J by 1 base, leaving 11 bases between them. CDR3 size: 14 residues. CDR3 amino acids: CASSLFDGNTEAFF. DNA of the CDR3: TGTGCCAGCAGTCTTTTCGACGGGAACACTGAAGCTTTCTTT.

CDR3: CASRHDQGAVYEQYF. Here the CDR3 DNA reads TGTGCCAGCAGGCACGACCAGGGGGCAGTGTACGAGCAGTACTTC. V is TRBV7-2 and J is TRBJ2-7, with TRBD1 matching over 8 bases. V shed 6 bases and J 4 bases; nucleotides not matched to a gene: 11. Germline CDR1 reads SGHTA; CDR2 reads FQGNSA. This CDR3 region has 15 residues.

This sequence joins TRBV19 and TRBJ1-2; D is ambiguous. CDR1 LNHDA and CDR2 SQIVND come from the germline V gene (reference sequence). V was clipped by 4 bases and J by 6 bases, with 12 bases between them. The CDR3 totals 13 residues. The CDR3 coding sequence is TGTGCCAGTAGTACCGAGGAGAGGCATGGCTACACCTTC. It encodes CASSTEERHGYTF.

The chain uses TRBV2 and TRBJ2-7; TRBD2 agrees at 13 bases. Germline V gene sequence: CDR1 SNHLY, CDR2 FYNNEI. V lost 10 bases and J lost 2; bases outside the gene matches: 8. There are 15 residues in the CDR3. The CDR3 nucleotides are TGTGCCATCTTTTCCGGGACTAGCGGGACCTACGAGCAGTACTTC. Translating it yields CAIFSGTSGTYEQYF. Drawing the rest from reference TRBV2 and TRBJ2-7, the complete variable domain is EPEVTQTPSHQVTQMGQEVILRCVPISNHLYFYWYRQILGQKVEFLVSFYNNEISEKSEIFDDQFSVERPDGSNFTLKIRSTKLEDSAMYFCAIFSGTSGTYEQYFGPGTRLTVT.